This TCR beta chain was sequenced for a study of blood T cell repertoires in COVID-19. About the research overall: The samples span acute and convalescent COVID-19 from the United States, Italy and Spain. T cells, B-cell-depleted T cells, or PBMCs supplied cDNA or gDNA.

As processed by the authors: From reference gene primer amplification, estimates of nucleated cell counts were derived. Generated by immunoSEQ multiplex PCR, the TCRdb table keeps only in-frame clones and is missing some. Clone size and V and J calls were adopted from that table, with D and trimming inferred from the DNA. Of roughly 150,000 clones in the sample, roughly four fifths were seen once. This CDR3 has 13 residues. Germline V gives CDR1 MNHEY, CDR2 SVGAGI. Trimming left V 6 bases short and J 5 bases short, with 11 bases between. Sequencing used peripheral blood. V and J are TRBV6-5 and TRBJ1-5; TRBD1 is a possible D gene (6 bases). The TCR was taken from a human donor in a cohort sampled during active COVID-19. CDR3 nucleotides: TGTGCCAGCAGGCGGGGGCCAGATCAGCCCCAGCATTTT. The encoded protein is CASRRGPDQPQHF.